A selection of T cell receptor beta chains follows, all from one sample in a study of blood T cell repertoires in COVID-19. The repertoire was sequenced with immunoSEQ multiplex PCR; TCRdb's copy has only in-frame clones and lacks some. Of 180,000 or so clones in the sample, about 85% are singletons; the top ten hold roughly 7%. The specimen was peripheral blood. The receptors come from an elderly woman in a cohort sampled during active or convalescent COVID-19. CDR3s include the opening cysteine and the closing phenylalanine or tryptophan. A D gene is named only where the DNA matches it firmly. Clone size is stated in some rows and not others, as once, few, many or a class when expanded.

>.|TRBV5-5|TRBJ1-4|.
CASSLVPGSTNEKLFF
TGTGCCAGCAGCTTGGTACCAGGATCAACTAATGAAAAACTGTTTTTT
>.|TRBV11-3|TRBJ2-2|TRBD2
CASSLVSGLAGVYGELFF
TGTGCCAGCAGCTTAGTTTCCGGACTAGCGGGAGTTTACGGGGAGCTGTTTTTT
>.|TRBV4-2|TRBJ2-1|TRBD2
CASSQVTSGRLSSYNEQFF
TGTGCCAGCAGCCAAGTGACTAGCGGGAGACTGAGCTCCTACAATGAGCAGTTCTTC
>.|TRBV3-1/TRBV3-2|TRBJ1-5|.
CASSQDQSGGRESNQPQHF
TGTGCCAGCAGCCAAGATCAGTCGGGGGGGCGGGAGAGCAATCAGCCCCAGCATTTT
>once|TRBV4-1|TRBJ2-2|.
CASSQLNLNTGELFF
TGCGCCAGCAGCCAATTAAACTTGAACACCGGGGAGCTGTTTTTT
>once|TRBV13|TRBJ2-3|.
CASSPSGADTQYF
TGTGCCAGCAGCCCGTCGGGGGCAGATACGCAGTATTTT
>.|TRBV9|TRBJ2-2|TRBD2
CASTETSGPNTGELFF
TGTGCCAGCACCGAGACTAGCGGGCCCAACACCGGGGAGCTGTTTTTT
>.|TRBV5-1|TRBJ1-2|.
CASSSLRAGKEGNYGYTF
TGCGCCAGCAGCTCACTACGGGCGGGAAAAGAAGGAAACTATGGCTACACCTTC
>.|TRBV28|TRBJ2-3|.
CASPPSGINTDTQYF
TGTGCCAGCCCCCCCTCGGGGATAAACACAGATACGCAGTATTTT
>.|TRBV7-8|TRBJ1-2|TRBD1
CASSAGQGRYGYTF
TGTGCCAGCAGCGCTGGACAGGGACGCTATGGCTACACCTTC
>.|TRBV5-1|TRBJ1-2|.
CASSSTVYGYTF
TGCGCCAGCAGCTCCACAGTCTATGGCTACACCTTC
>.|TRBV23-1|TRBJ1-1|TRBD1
CASRRATGGCTEAFF
TGCGCCAGCAGAAGAGCGACAGGGGGGTGTACTGAAGCTTTCTTT
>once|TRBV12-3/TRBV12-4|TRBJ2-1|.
CASSLEQHNEQFF
TGTGCCAGCAGTTTAGAACAGCACAATGAGCAGTTCTTC
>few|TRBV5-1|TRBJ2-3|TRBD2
CASSPSGRGGPDTQYF
TGCGCCAGCAGCCCGAGCGGGCGGGGGGGCCCAGATACGCAGTATTTT
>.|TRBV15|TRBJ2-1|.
CATSRDRGSYNEQFF
TGTGCCACCAGCAGAGATCGGGGTTCCTACAATGAGCAGTTCTTC
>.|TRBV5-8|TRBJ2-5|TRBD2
CASSPLAGEETQYF
TGTGCCAGCAGCCCACTAGCGGGGGAAGAGACCCAGTACTTC
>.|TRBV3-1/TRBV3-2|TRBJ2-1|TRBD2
CASSPLGSGRGNEQFF
TGTGCCAGCAGCCCCTTAGGTAGCGGGAGGGGCAATGAGCAGTTCTTC
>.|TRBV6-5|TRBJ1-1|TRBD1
CASSTGQQNTEAFF
TGTGCCAGCAGTACGGGACAGCAGAACACTGAAGCTTTCTTT
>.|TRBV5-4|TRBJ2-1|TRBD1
CASSLNGQGYNEQFF
TGTGCCAGCAGCTTGAATGGACAGGGCTACAATGAGCAGTTCTTC
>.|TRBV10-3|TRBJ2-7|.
CAIRDRQGPRSYEQYF
TGTGCCATCAGGGATCGTCAGGGCCCTCGATCCTACGAGCAGTACTTC
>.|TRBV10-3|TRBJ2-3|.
CAISARGIGDTQYF
TGTGCCATCAGTGCACGCGGGATTGGAGATACGCAGTATTTT
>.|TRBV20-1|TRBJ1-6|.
CSASQGFNSPLHF
TGCAGTGCTAGTCAGGGGTTTAATTCACCCCTCCACTTT
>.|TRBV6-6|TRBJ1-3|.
CASSGTSGNTIYF
TGTGCCAGCAGTGGGACAAGTGGAAACACCATATATTTT
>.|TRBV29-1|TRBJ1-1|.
CSVAQGNTEAFF
TGCAGCGTTGCTCAGGGGAACACTGAAGCTTTCTTT
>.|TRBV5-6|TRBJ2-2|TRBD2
CASSLAGGTGELFF
TGTGCCAGCAGCTTGGCGGGGGGAACCGGGGAGCTGTTTTTT
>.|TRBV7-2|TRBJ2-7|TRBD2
CASSPGLAGTYEQYF
TGTGCCAGCAGCCCCGGACTAGCGGGGACCTACGAGCAGTACTTC
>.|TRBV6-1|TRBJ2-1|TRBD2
CASSELGLAGLYNEQFF
TGTGCCAGCAGTGAGCTGGGACTAGCGGGACTCTACAATGAGCAGTTCTTC
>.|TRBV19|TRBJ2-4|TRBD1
CASSTTGGNIQYF
TGTGCCAGTAGCACGACAGGGGGAAACATTCAGTACTTC
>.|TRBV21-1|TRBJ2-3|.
CAIHSGTPTDTQYF
TGTGCCATCCATAGCGGGACACCCACAGATACGCAGTATTTT
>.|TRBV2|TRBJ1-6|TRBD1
CASHRGAYNSPLHF
TGTGCCAGCCACAGGGGAGCCTATAATTCACCCCTCCACTTT
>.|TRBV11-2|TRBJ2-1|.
CASSSTYAVEQFF
TGTGCCAGCAGCTCGACTTATGCGGTTGAGCAGTTCTTC
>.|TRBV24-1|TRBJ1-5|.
CATSEAGGNQPQHF
TGTGCCACCAGTGAGGCAGGTGGGAATCAGCCCCAGCATTTT
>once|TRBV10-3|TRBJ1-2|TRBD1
CATFSTGSSSESYGYTF
TGTGCCACCTTTTCGACAGGGTCTAGTTCGGAAAGCTATGGCTACACCTTC
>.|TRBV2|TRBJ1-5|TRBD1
CASSRQGPSNQPQHF
TGTGCCAGCAGCCGACAGGGGCCTAGCAATCAGCCCCAGCATTTT